Listed here are 23 T cell receptor beta chains from one sample, sequenced in a study of blood T cell repertoires in COVID-19. The assay was immunoSEQ multiplex PCR, and TCRdb's table has in-frame clones only and misses some. This table has about 110,000 clones, more than 65% appearing once. The sample was peripheral blood. Receptors were obtained from a woman older than 75 with active or convalescent COVID-19.

The CDR3 region has the DNA TGTGCCAGCAGGGTCGGGATTTCCTACGAGCAGTACTTC. Amino acids: CASRVGISYEQYF. The V gene is TRBV28, the J gene TRBJ2-7; the D gene is possibly TRBD2 (5 bases). Trimming stripped 6 bases from V and 1 base from J, with 10 bases between. In germline, CDR1 is MDHEN, CDR2 SYDVKM. This CDR3 contains 13 residues.

This clone was detected only a few times. The V and J genes are TRBV5-1 and TRBJ2-7, with D perhaps TRBD1 (5 bases). Trimming cost V 1 base and J 4 bases, with 12 bases left between them. Germline assignment: CDR1 SGHRS and CDR2 YFSETQ. The CDR3 consists of 14 residues. In nucleotides, the CDR3 is TGCGCCAGCAGCTTGAACAGGCCGGATTACGAGCAGTACTTC. It is translated as CASSLNRPDYEQYF.

CDR3 loop: CASSFRNRGTTEAFF. The CDR3 DNA reads as TGTGCCAGCAGCTTTAGGAACAGGGGGACCACTGAAGCTTTCTTT. The V call is TRBV7-9, the J call TRBJ1-1; 8 bases line up with TRBD1. Trimming at V came to 3 bases and at J to 4 bases, leaving 7 bases not matched to a gene. There are 15 residues in the CDR3. Germline CDR1 and CDR2: SEHNR and FQNEAQ (reference sequence).

The chain employs TRBV3-1 (or the pseudogene TRBV3-2) and TRBJ1-6; perhaps TRBD1 as D (6 bases). The V end was cut by 6 bases, the J end by 4 bases, with 10 bases between. The CDR3 runs to 14 residues. Germline V lookup: CDR1 LGHDT, CDR2 YNNKEL (reference sequence). The CDR3 spells CASSRRGYNSPLHF. The CDR3 nucleotides read TGTGCCAGCAGTCGAAGGGGGTATAATTCACCCCTCCACTTT.

The genes are TRBV4-1 and TRBJ2-3, with 10 bases identical to TRBD2. This CDR3 contains 15 residues. Losses at the gene ends were 4 bases for V and 3 bases for J; bases not matched to a gene: 4. Per the germline V gene, CDR1 is MGHRA and CDR2 is YSYEKL. The CDR3 nucleotides read TGCGCCAGCAGCCCGACGGGACTAGCGACAGATACGCAGTATTTT. This translates into CASSPTGLATDTQYF.

The chain employs TRBV2 and TRBJ1-2; TRBD1 might be the D (6 bases). The V gene's germline CDR1 is SNHLY and CDR2 FYNNEI. This CDR3 spans 14 amino acids. Trimming left V 4 bases short and J 4 bases short, with 13 bases between. The CDR3: CASSVQGKGYGYTF. The CDR3 coding sequence is TGTGCCAGCAGTGTACAGGGCAAGGGCTATGGCTACACCTTC.

V usage is TRBV7-9 and J usage is TRBJ1-4; weak D call: TRBD1 (6 bases). From germline, CDR1 is SEHNR and CDR2 FQNEAQ (reference sequence). CDR3 size: 16 residues. Trimming removed 2 bases from V and 5 bases from J, with 15 bases in between. The chain's CDR3 is CASSLTNTGQNEKLFF. DNA of the CDR3: TGTGCCAGCAGCTTAACTAACACAGGACAGAATGAAAAACTGTTTTTT.

The chain is built from TRBV5-4 and TRBJ1-1, with 8 nucleotides matching TRBD1. V shed 5 bases and J 0 bases; nucleotides not matched to a gene: 3. CDR1 SGHNT and CDR2 YYREEE come from the germline V gene (reference sequence). The CDR3 loop spans 14 amino acids. For the CDR3, the DNA is TGTGCCAGCAGTAACAGGGGGATGAACACTGAAGCTTTCTTT. Its protein is CASSNRGMNTEAFF. Drawing the rest from reference TRBV5-4 and TRBJ1-1, the complete variable domain is ETGVTQSPTHLIKTRGQQVTLRCSSQSGHNTVSWYQQALGQGPQFIFQYYREEENGRGNFPPRFSGLQFPNYSSELNVNALELDDSALYLCASSNRGMNTEAFFGQGTRLTVV.

A single count supports this clone. The chain combines TRBV19 with TRBJ2-7; TRBD1 matches 8 bases. The CDR3 covers 14 residues. The J segment lost 5 bases and the V segment lost 3 bases, leaving 6 bases of the junction unmatched. CDR1 and CDR2 from the germline V gene are LNHDA and SQIVND (reference sequence). The CDR3 bases are TGTGCCAGTAGTATCACGGACAGGGTCCACGAGCAGTACTTC. Protein sequence: CASSITDRVHEQYF.

This rearrangement joins TRBV21-1 to TRBJ2-1; the D segment call TRBD2 is taken from the table without a DNA check. TRBV21-1 is shown as a pseudogene. The CDR3 covers 11 residues. The CDR3 region has the DNA TGTGCCAGCAGCATATCGGATGAGCAGTTCTTC. Protein sequence: CASSISDEQFF.

The V call is TRBV2, the J call TRBJ2-7; D might be TRBD1 (6 bases). In germline, CDR1 is SNHLY, CDR2 FYNNEI. The CDR3 spans 14 residues. The V end was cut by 6 bases, the J end by 3 bases, with 15 bases between. CDR3 in amino acids: CASSRDGTSYEQYF. DNA for the CDR3: TGTGCCAGCAGCCGGGACGGGACAAGCTACGAGCAGTACTTC.

J is TRBJ2-3 and V is TRBV6-5, with no clear D. Between the trimmed V and J ends, which lost 8 bases and 4 bases, there was a span of 13 bases. This CDR3 is 13 amino acids long. Looked up from germline, CDR1 is MNHEY and CDR2 is SVGAGI. In DNA, the CDR3 is TGTGCCAGCGCTCCCAGTTCCCCAGATACGCAGTATTTT. Its protein product is CASAPSSPDTQYF.

This sequence joins TRBV19 and TRBJ2-7; no reliable D call. CDR3 length: 14 residues. Germline V CDR1 and CDR2: LNHDA, SQIVND (reference sequence). Trimming removed 6 bases at V and 1 base at J, with 13 bases between. The DNA of the CDR3 is TGTGCCAGTAGCCGAGACGGGTTTTCCTACGAGCAGTACTTC. It codes for CASSRDGFSYEQYF.

This clone was detected only a few times. This chain uses TRBV10-3 with TRBJ2-5; 12 bases fit TRBD2. Unmatched junction bases numbered 6, after V lost 0 bases and J lost 4 bases. The CDR3 runs 17 residues. Germline-derived CDR1 and CDR2 are ENHRY and SYGVKD. The CDR3 bases are TGTGCCATCAGTGAGTCACCTAGCGGGAGGGGAGGAGAGACCCAGTACTTC. It encodes CAISESPSGRGGETQYF.

The chain couples TRBV15 to TRBJ2-1; 12 nucleotides match TRBD1. J gave up 6 bases and V 5 bases, and 5 bases lay outside the gene matches. In germline, CDR1 is LNHNV, CDR2 YYDKDF (reference sequence). The CDR3 runs 15 residues. The CDR3 DNA is TGTGCCACCAGCGGAACGGGACAGGGGGCCAATGAGCAGTTCTTC. This translates into CATSGTGQGANEQFF.

The rearrangement joins TRBV11-2 to TRBJ1-2, with D hard to call. CDR3 size: 14 residues. Trimming took 1 base from V and 4 from J, leaving 10 bases between them. Germline V gene data show CDR1 as SGHAT and CDR2 as FQNNGV. The CDR3 region is CASSLGGASYGYTF. In DNA form, the CDR3 reads TGTGCCAGCAGCTTAGGCGGAGCGAGCTATGGCTACACCTTC.

This clone was counted only a few times. The rearrangement joins TRBV5-5 to TRBJ2-7; 10 positions match TRBD2. Germline V gives CDR1 SGHKS, CDR2 YYEKEE (reference sequence). The junction had 7 bases not matched to a gene; V was cut back by 5 bases and J by 2 bases. The CDR3 extends over 15 amino acids. The CDR3 bases are TGTGCCAGCAGGGGAACTAGCGGGGATCCCTACGAGCAGTACTTC. This gives the protein CASRGTSGDPYEQYF.

The J gene is TRBJ2-7, the V gene TRBV18; 8 positions agree with TRBD1. Germline V gives CDR1 KGHSH, CDR2 LQKENI. The CDR3 consists of 14 residues. Losses at the gene ends were 2 bases for V and 2 bases for J; bases not matched to a gene: 2. The CDR3 sequence is CASSPAGQAYEQYF. In nucleotides, the CDR3 is TGTGCCAGCTCACCAGCGGGACAGGCCTACGAGCAGTACTTC. The variable domain in full, with the rest retrieved from reference TRBV18 and TRBJ2-7, is NAGVMQNPRHLVRRRGQEARLRCSPMKGHSHVYWYRQLPEEGLKFMVYLQKENIIDESGMPKERFSAEFPKEGPSILRIQQVVRGDSAAYFCASSPAGQAYEQYFGPGTRLTVT.

V gene TRBV19 combines with J gene TRBJ1-1; perhaps TRBD1 as D (6 bases). CDR1 and CDR2 (germline): LNHDA, SQIVND (reference sequence). The CDR3 sequence is 14 residues long. V was clipped by 6 bases and J by 2 bases, with 13 bases between them. CDR3 DNA sequence: TGTGCCAGTAGGGAAACAGGGATAAACACTGAAGCTTTCTTT. Protein product: CASRETGINTEAFF.

There are a few counts of this clone. This sequence joins TRBV1 and TRBJ2-7; the table's D call of TRBD1 was not tested on the DNA. TRBV1 is tagged as a pseudogene. The CDR3 has 14 residues. The CDR3 spells CTSSPGTGSYEQYF. In DNA, the CDR3 is TGCACCAGCAGCCCCGGGACAGGGTCCTACGAGCAGTACTTC.

The chain combines TRBV7-9 with TRBJ2-2; D is uncertain. Per the germline V gene, CDR1 is SEHNR and CDR2 is FQNEAQ (reference sequence). V lost 2 bases to trimming and J lost 1 base, with 14 bases between them. The CDR3 has 17 residues. The CDR3, as DNA: TGTGCCAGCAGCTTACTAAAACCCCCAGGGAACACCGGGGAGCTGTTTTTT. Its translation: CASSLLKPPGNTGELFF.

The chain links TRBV11-3 to TRBJ2-7; 7 bases are a match to TRBD1. The germline V gene has CDR1 SGHNT and CDR2 YENEEA. The CDR3 is 14 amino acids. J gave up 3 bases and V 5 bases, and 7 bases lay outside the gene matches. CDR3 amino acids: CASSDRQGDYEQYF. Written as DNA, the CDR3 is TGTGCCAGCAGCGACCGACAGGGCGACTACGAGCAGTACTTC.

The rearrangement joins TRBV28 to TRBJ1-2; 8 bases align to TRBD1. Germline V CDR1 and CDR2: MDHEN, SYDVKM. The V segment lost 6 bases and the J segment 6 bases; nucleotides outside the gene matches: 6. The CDR3 spans 13 residues. CDR3 coding DNA: TGTGCCAGCAGATCTGGACAGGGAGATGGCTACACCTTC. Protein: CASRSGQGDGYTF.